This T cell receptor (beta chain) was retrieved from a study of blood T cell repertoires in COVID-19. Study in general: There were acute and convalescent COVID-19 samples, and they came from the United States, Italy and Spain. Sources were T cells, B-cell-depleted T cells, or PBMCs; the material itself was cDNA or gDNA.

Trimming shortened V by 4 bases and J by 3 bases, and 15 bases separated the two germline ends. This CDR3 spans 16 amino acids. Germline V gives CDR1 MGHDK, CDR2 SYGVNS. Original handling: Amplified reference gene primers provided the basis for estimating nucleated cell counts. Assay: immunoSEQ multiplex PCR; the TCRdb copy retains only in-frame clones and omits some. The V and J calls and clone size were taken over from that table, and D and trimming were inferred from the DNA. The table records approximately 270,000 clones, 85% to 90% of them present only once. The clonotype was recovered from a man aged 30 to 45 with acute or convalescent COVID-19. The J gene is TRBJ1-4, the V gene TRBV25-1, with D unclear. The sequencing input was peripheral blood. The CDR3 sequence is CASSVGSGRANEKLFF. The CDR3 bases are TGTGCCAGCAGTGTCGGATCCGGGAGGGCTAATGAAAAACTGTTTTTT.